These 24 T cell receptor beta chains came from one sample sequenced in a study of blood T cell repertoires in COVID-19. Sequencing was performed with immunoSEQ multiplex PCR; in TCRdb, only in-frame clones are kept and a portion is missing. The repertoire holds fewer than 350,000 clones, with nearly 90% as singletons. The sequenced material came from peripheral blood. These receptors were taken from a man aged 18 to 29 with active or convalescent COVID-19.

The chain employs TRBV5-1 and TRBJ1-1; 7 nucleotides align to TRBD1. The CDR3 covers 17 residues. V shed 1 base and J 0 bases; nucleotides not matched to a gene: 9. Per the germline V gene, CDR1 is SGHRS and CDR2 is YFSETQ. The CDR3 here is CASSLYAQGQLNTEAFF. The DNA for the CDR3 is TGCGCCAGCAGCTTGTACGCCCAGGGACAGTTGAACACTGAAGCTTTCTTT.

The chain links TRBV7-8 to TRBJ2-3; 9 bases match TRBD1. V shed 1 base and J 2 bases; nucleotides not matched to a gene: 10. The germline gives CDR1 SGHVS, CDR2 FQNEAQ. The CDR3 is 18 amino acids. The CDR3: CASSLGHRDRAFTDTQYF. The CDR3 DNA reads TGTGCCAGCAGCTTAGGTCACCGGGACAGGGCCTTCACAGATACGCAGTATTTT.

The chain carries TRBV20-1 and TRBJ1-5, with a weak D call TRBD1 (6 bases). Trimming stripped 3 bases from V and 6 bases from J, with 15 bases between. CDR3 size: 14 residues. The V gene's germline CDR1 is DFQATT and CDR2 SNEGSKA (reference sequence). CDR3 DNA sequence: TGCAGTGCTAGTCAAATACTCAGGGGTCAGCCCCAGCATTTT. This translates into CSASQILRGQPQHF.

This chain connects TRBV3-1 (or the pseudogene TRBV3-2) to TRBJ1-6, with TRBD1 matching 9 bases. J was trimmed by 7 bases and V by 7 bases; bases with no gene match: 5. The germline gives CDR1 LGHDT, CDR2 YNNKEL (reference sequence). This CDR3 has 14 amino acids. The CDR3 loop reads CASTPGTGNSPLHF. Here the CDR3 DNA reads TGTGCCAGCACCCCCGGGACAGGGAATTCACCCCTCCACTTT.

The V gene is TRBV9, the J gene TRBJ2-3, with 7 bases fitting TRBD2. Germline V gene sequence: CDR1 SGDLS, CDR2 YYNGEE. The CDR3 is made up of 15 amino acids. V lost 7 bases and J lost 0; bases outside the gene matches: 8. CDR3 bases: TGTGCCAGCTCCTCGAGCGGGGTGAGCACAGATACGCAGTATTTT. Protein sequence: CASSSSGVSTDTQYF.

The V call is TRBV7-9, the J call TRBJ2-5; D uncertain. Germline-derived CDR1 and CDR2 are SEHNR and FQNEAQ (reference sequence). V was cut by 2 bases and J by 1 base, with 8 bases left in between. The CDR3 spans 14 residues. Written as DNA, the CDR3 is TGTGCCAGCAGCTTACCGACTCCCCAAGAGACCCAGTACTTC. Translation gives CASSLPTPQETQYF.

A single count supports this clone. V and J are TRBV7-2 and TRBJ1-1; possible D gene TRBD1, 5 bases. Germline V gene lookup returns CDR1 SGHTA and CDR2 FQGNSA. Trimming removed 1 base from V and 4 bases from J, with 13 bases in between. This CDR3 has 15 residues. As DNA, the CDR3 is TGTGCCAGCAGCTTAGGCCTGTTCGGGGGCACTGAAGCTTTCTTT. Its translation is CASSLGLFGGTEAFF.

The CDR3 reads CASSYGLAGGNEQFF. As DNA, the CDR3 is TGTGCCAGCAGTTACGGACTAGCGGGGGGCAATGAGCAGTTCTTC. This chain links TRBV2 with TRBJ2-1, with 14 bases that match TRBD2. The CDR3 extends over 15 amino acids. The V segment lost 5 bases and the J segment 6 bases; nucleotides outside the gene matches: 3. Germline-derived CDR1 and CDR2 are SNHLY and FYNNEI.

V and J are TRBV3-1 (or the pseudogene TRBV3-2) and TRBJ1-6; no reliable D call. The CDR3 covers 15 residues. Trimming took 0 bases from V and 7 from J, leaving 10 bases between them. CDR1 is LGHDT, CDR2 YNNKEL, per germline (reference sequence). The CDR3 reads CASSQEEGGNSPLHF. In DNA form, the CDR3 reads TGTGCCAGCAGCCAAGAAGAAGGCGGGAATTCACCCCTCCACTTT.

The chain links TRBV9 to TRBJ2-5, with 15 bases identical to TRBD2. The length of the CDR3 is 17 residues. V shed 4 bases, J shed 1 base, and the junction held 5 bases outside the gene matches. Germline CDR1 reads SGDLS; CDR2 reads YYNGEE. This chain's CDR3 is CASSPGTSGGFQETQYF. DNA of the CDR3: TGTGCCAGCAGCCCGGGGACTAGCGGGGGGTTCCAAGAGACCCAGTACTTC.

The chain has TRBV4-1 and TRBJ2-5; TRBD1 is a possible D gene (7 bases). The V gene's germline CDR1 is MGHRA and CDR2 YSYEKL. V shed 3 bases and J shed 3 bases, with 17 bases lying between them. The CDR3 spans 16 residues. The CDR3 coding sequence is TGCGCCAGCAGCCAGATCGGGGGACAGCGGAAAGAGACCCAGTACTTC. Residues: CASSQIGGQRKETQYF.

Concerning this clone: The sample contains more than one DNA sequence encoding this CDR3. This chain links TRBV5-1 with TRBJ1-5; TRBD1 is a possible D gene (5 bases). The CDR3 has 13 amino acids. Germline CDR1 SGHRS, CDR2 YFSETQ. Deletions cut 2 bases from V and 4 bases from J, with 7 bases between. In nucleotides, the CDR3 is TGCGCCAGCAGCTTCGGGGGGAATCAGCCCCAGCATTTT. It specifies CASSFGGNQPQHF.

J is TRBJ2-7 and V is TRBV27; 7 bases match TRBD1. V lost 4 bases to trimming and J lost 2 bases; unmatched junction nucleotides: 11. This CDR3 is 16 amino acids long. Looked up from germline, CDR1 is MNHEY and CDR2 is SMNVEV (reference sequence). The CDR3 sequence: CASSSTGTVPPYEQYF. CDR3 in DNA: TGTGCCAGCAGTTCGACTGGGACAGTCCCTCCCTACGAGCAGTACTTC.

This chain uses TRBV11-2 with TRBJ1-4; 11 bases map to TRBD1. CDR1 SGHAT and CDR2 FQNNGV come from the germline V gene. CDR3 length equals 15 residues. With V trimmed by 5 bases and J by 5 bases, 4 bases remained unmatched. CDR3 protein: CASSRRTGGNEKLFF. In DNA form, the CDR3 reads TGTGCCAGCAGCCGACGGACAGGGGGCAATGAAAAACTGTTTTTT.

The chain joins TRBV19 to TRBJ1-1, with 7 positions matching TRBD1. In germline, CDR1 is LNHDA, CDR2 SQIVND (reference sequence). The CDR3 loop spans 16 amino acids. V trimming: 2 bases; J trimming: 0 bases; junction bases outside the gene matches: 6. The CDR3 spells CASSIWGTEMNTEAFF. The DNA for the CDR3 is TGTGCCAGTAGTATATGGGGGACAGAGATGAACACTGAAGCTTTCTTT.

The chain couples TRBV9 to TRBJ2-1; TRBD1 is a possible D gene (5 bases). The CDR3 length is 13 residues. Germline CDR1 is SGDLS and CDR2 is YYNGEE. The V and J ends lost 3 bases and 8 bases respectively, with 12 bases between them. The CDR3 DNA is TGTGCCAGCAGCGCCAGGGTGACCCATGAGCAGTTCTTC. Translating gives CASSARVTHEQFF.

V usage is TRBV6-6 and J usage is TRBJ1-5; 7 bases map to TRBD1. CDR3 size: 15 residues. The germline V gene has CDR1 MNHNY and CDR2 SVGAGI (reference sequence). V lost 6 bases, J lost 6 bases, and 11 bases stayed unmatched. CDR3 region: CASSTGTELSQPQHF. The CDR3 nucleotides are TGTGCCAGCAGCACCGGGACAGAATTATCTCAGCCCCAGCATTTT.

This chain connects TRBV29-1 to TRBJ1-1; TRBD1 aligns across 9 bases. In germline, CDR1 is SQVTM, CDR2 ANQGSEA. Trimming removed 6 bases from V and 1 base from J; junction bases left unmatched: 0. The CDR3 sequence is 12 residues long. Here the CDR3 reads CSVDRGNTEAFF. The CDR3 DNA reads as TGCAGCGTGGACAGGGGGAACACTGAAGCTTTCTTT.

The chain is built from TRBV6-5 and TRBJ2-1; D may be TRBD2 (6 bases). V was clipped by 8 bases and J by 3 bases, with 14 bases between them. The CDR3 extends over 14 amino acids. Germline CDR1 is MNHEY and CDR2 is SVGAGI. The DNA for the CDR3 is TGTGCCAGCTCTGGGGCGGGGAACTACAATGAGCAGTTCTTC. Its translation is CASSGAGNYNEQFF.

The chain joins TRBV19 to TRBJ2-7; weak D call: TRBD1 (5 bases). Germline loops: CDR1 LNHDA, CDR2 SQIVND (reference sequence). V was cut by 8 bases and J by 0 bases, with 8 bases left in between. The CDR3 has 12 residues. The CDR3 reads CASQDTSYEQYF. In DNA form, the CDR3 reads TGTGCCAGTCAGGACACCTCCTACGAGCAGTACTTC.

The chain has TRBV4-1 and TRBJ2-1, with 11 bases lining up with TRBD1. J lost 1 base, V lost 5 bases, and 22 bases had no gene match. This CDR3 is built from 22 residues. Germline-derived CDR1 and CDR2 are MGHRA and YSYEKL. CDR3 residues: CASSAGPFQDRGRGESYNEQFF. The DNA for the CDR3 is TGCGCCAGCAGCGCCGGACCCTTTCAGGACAGGGGGCGAGGGGAATCCTACAATGAGCAGTTCTTC.

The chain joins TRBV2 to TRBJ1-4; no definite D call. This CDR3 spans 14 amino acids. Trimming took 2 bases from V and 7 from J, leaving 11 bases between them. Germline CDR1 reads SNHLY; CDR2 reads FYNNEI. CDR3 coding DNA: TGTGCCAGCAGTGAATCCGGAGAAGGTGAAAAACTGTTTTTT. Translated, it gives CASSESGEGEKLFF.

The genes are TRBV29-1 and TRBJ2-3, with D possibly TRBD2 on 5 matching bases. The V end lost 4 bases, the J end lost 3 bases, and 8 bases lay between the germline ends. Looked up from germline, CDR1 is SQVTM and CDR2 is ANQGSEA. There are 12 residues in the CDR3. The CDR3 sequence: CSVGSGTDTQYF. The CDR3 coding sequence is TGCAGCGTTGGATCGGGGACAGATACGCAGTATTTT.

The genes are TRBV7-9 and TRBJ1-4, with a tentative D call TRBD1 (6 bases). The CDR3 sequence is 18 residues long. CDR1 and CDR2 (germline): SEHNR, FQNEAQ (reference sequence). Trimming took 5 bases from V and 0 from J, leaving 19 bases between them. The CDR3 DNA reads TGTGCCAGCAGCCAACCCAGGGGACATCCTGCAACTAATGAAAAACTGTTTTTT. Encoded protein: CASSQPRGHPATNEKLFF.